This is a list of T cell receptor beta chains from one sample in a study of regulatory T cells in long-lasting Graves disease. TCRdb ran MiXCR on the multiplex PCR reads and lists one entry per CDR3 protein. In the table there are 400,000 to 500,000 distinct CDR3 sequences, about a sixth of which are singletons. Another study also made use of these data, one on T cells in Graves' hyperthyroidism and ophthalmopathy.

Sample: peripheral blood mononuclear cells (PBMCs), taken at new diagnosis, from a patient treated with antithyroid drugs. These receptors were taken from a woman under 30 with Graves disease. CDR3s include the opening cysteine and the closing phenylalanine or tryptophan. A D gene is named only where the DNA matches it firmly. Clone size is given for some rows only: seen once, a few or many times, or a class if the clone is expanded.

CASSPETSGRANTGELFF | TGTGCCAGCAGTCCAGAGACTAGCGGGAGGGCCAACACCGGGGAGCTGTTTTTT | TRBD2 | TRBJ2-2 | TRBV6-1 | -
CASSSPGGLAFSYEQYF | TGTGCCAGCAGCTCCCCCGGCGGACTAGCCTTCTCCTACGAGCAGTACTTC | TRBD2 | TRBJ2-7 | TRBV11-2 | many
CASSDPGQANYGYTF | TGTGCCAGCAGTGACCCGGGACAGGCTAACTATGGCTACACCTTC | TRBD1 | TRBJ1-2 | TRBV28 | many
CASNGPYTEAFF | TGTGCCAGTAACGGACCGTACACTGAAGCTTTCTTT | - | TRBJ1-1 | TRBV19 | few
CASSFDRGQGEQYF | TGTGCCAGCAGCTTTGACAGGGGGCAAGGGGAGCAGTACTTC | TRBD1 | TRBJ2-7 | TRBV7-2 | many
CASSPRDRGRSHEQYF | TGTGCCAGCAGTCCCCGGGACAGGGGGCGCAGCCACGAGCAGTACTTC | TRBD1 | TRBJ2-7 | TRBV27 | -
CASSVDGGDGYTF | TGTGCCAGCAGCGTAGACGGGGGGGACGGCTACACCTTC | - | TRBJ1-2 | TRBV9 | few
CASRPGQGSHNSPLHF | TGCGCCAGCAGACCGGGACAGGGATCTCATAATTCACCCCTCCACTTT | TRBD1 | TRBJ1-6 | TRBV10-2 | few
CASSPQPPDTQYF | TGTGCCAGCAGCCCCCAACCCCCAGATACGCAGTATTTT | - | TRBJ2-3 | TRBV7-2 | -
CASSLSAGSGYTF | TGTGCCAGCAGTTTATCGGCGGGCTCTGGCTACACCTTC | - | TRBJ1-2 | TRBV27 | few
CAWTQSSYEQYF | TGTGCCTGGACCCAGAGCTCCTACGAGCAGTACTTC | - | TRBJ2-7 | TRBV30 | -
CASSPAAVAGEISYEQYF | TGCGCCAGCAGCCCAGCCGCGGTAGCGGGAGAAATCTCCTACGAGCAGTACTTC | TRBD2 | TRBJ2-7 | TRBV5-1 | many
CASSQGIVSTTDSYEQYF | TGCGCCAGCAGCCAAGGGATCGTGTCGACGACAGACTCCTACGAGCAGTACTTC | - | TRBJ2-7 | TRBV4-1 | -
CASGLAQGTPAPNEQYF | TGTGCTAGTGGTTTGGCACAAGGGACCCCAGCTCCCAACGAGCAGTACTTC | - | TRBJ2-7 | TRBV12-5 | -
CAISESQVLEQYF | TGTGCCATCAGTGAGTCACAGGTCCTTGAGCAGTACTTC | - | TRBJ2-7 | TRBV10-3 | -
CASSQDLKETQYF | TGTGCCAGCAGCCAAGACCTGAAAGAGACCCAGTACTTC | - | TRBJ2-5 | TRBV7-2 | many
CASSFQGVSQPQHF | TGTGCCAGCAGCTTTCAGGGTGTGAGTCAGCCCCAGCATTTT | - | TRBJ1-5 | TRBV7-2 | -
CASSLRMGMGQPQHF | TGTGCCAGCAGCTTGAGGATGGGAATGGGGCAGCCCCAGCATTTT | - | TRBJ1-5 | TRBV5-6 | -
CASSLARSSNQPQHF | TGTGCCAGCAGTTTAGCCAGGTCCAGCAATCAGCCCCAGCATTTT | - | TRBJ1-5 | TRBV12-3/TRBV12-4 | -
CASSPSRGGIEQYF | TGTGCCAGCAGCCCGAGCCGGGGGGGGATCGAGCAGTACTTC | TRBD2 | TRBJ2-7 | TRBV6-1 | -
CASSVGAAFF | TGTGCCAGCAGTGTGGGGGCAGCTTTCTTT | - | TRBJ1-1 | TRBV6-1 | many
CASRKLGTSGQETQYF | TGTGCCAGCAGAAAACTCGGGACTAGCGGCCAAGAGACCCAGTACTTC | TRBD2 | TRBJ2-5 | TRBV6-2/TRBV6-3 | many
CASGLAGGTGELFF | TGTGCCAGCGGGCTAGCGGGAGGAACCGGGGAGCTGTTTTTT | TRBD2 | TRBJ2-2 | TRBV12-3/TRBV12-4 | -
CASSEALGRTNNEQFF | TGTGCCAGCAGTGAAGCACTAGGTAGGACCAACAATGAGCAGTTCTTC | - | TRBJ2-1 | TRBV2 | many
CASSQDRLQNTGELFF | TGCGCCAGCAGCCAAGATCGGCTGCAGAACACCGGGGAGCTGTTTTTT | - | TRBJ2-2 | TRBV4-1 | -
CSVESGRGTDTQYF | TGCAGCGTTGAATCAGGTCGGGGCACAGATACGCAGTATTTT | - | TRBJ2-3 | TRBV29-1 | -
CASSFTTGQRGEGYTF | TGTGCCAGCAGTTTCACAACCGGACAGAGGGGAGAAGGCTACACCTTC | - | TRBJ1-2 | TRBV28 | many
CASRSGQGNTEAFF | TGTGCCAGCAGATCGGGACAGGGGAACACTGAAGCTTTCTTT | TRBD1 | TRBJ1-1 | TRBV27 | many
CATSERPGQGSYEQFF | TGTGCCACCAGTGAACGACCGGGACAGGGTAGCTATGAGCAGTTCTTC | TRBD1 | TRBJ2-1 | TRBV24-1 | many
CSARGGLAGEMETQYF | TGCAGTGCTAGGGGGGGGTTAGCGGGAGAAATGGAGACCCAGTACTTC | TRBD2 | TRBJ2-5 | TRBV20-1 | many